The rows below give T cell receptor beta chains drawn from one sample of a study of beta chain features in type 1 diabetes. Sequenced by immunoSEQ multiplex PCR; TCRdb stores in-frame clones only, minus some. Of about 620,000 clones listed, around 16% are singletons. Material: naive CD4+ T cells from blood. The receptors here all came from a young man in good health. Both conserved end residues are part of each CDR3. The D gene is left open where the match is weak. The size of a clone is reported for some rows only, either as once, few or many, or as a class for expanded clones.

D gene,clone size,J gene,V gene,CDR3 length,CDR3 protein,CDR3 DNA
TRBD1,-,TRBJ1-6,TRBV5-6,14,CASSFGQGNSPLHF,TGTGCCAGCAGCTTCGGACAGGGGAATTCACCCCTCCACTTT
TRBD1,few,TRBJ2-3,TRBV7-2,15,CASKLTGGDTDTQYF,TGTGCCAGCAAATTGACAGGGGGCGACACAGATACGCAGTATTTT
-,-,TRBJ2-1,TRBV7-3,16,CASSLVGSGSYNEQFF,TGTGCCAGCAGCTTAGTAGGCTCCGGCTCCTACAATGAGCAGTTCTTC
-,-,TRBJ1-5,TRBV9,15,CASSVGSQSNQPQHF,TGTGCCAGCAGCGTAGGTTCACAAAGCAATCAGCCCCAGCATTTT
-,few,TRBJ1-4,TRBV4-1,16,CASSRWQVASNEKLFF,TGCGCCAGCAGCCGCTGGCAGGTTGCTTCTAATGAAAAACTGTTTTTT
TRBD1,-,TRBJ2-7,TRBV2,14,CASSPQGTGREQYF,TGTGCCAGCAGCCCTCAGGGGACAGGGCGCGAGCAGTACTTC
-,few,TRBJ1-5,TRBV28,17,CASSLKTYRLGNQPQHF,TGTGCCAGCAGTTTAAAGACATACCGACTGGGCAATCAGCCCCAGCATTTT
-,-,TRBJ1-4,TRBV5-6,12,CASSFGNEKLFF,TGTGCCAGCAGCTTTGGGAATGAAAAACTGTTTTTT
TRBD2,-,TRBJ2-3,TRBV6-4,16,CASSDTKRGGTDTQYF,TGTGCCAGCAGTGACACCAAGCGGGGGGGCACAGATACGCAGTATTTT
-,few,TRBJ1-5,TRBV7-9,13,CASSLEANQPQHF,TGTGCCAGCAGCTTAGAAGCGAATCAGCCCCAGCATTTT
TRBD1,-,TRBJ2-2,TRBV9,16,CASSPWDRPNTGELFF,TGTGCCAGCAGCCCATGGGACAGGCCGAACACCGGGGAGCTGTTTTTT
-,-,TRBJ1-5,TRBV4-1,17,CASSQVDPRFSNQPQHF,TGCGCCAGCAGCCAAGTGGATCCCAGATTTAGCAATCAGCCCCAGCATTTT
-,few,TRBJ1-5,TRBV10-3,15,CAISGSRGAGQPQHF,TGTGCCATCAGTGGCTCTCGGGGGGCTGGCCAGCCCCAGCATTTT
-,-,TRBJ1-6,TRBV27,13,CASSSTGNSPLHF,TGTGCCAGCAGTTCCACAGGGAATTCACCCCTCCACTTT
-,-,TRBJ2-7,TRBV7-3,13,CASSFRGGDEQYF,TGTGCCAGCAGCTTCAGGGGAGGGGACGAGCAGTACTTC
-,-,TRBJ2-3,TRBV27,15,CASSFGDRGTDTQYF,TGTGCCAGCAGTTTTGGTGACAGAGGCACAGATACGCAGTATTTT
TRBD2,few,TRBJ2-7,TRBV7-9,18,CASSLKSSGRPSSYEQYF,TGTGCCAGCAGCTTAAAGTCTAGCGGGAGGCCAAGCTCCTACGAGCAGTACTTC
TRBD1,few,TRBJ2-7,TRBV18,15,CASSRGTGSSYEQYF,TGTGCCAGCTCACGCGGGACAGGTTCCTCCTACGAGCAGTACTTC
-,few,TRBJ2-2,TRBV4-1,15,CASSRQDAGTGELFF,TGCGCCAGCAGCCGACAAGACGCTGGGACCGGGGAGCTGTTTTTT
TRBD1,few,TRBJ2-5,TRBV15,19,CATSLSPGQITNIQETQYF,TGTGCCACCAGCTTATCTCCGGGACAGATAACGAATATACAAGAGACCCAGTACTTC
-,-,TRBJ2-7,TRBV6-5,13,CASSPPGSYEQYF,TGTGCCAGCAGTCCCCCCGGCTCCTACGAGCAGTACTTC
TRBD2,-,TRBJ2-2,TRBV11-3,15,CASSLSSGRGGELFF,TGTGCCAGCAGCTTAAGTAGCGGGAGAGGCGGGGAGCTGTTTTTT
-,few,TRBJ1-5,TRBV10-3,16,CATSSRSTESNQPQHF,TGTGCCACCAGTTCAAGGAGCACAGAGAGCAATCAGCCCCAGCATTTT
-,few,TRBJ1-4,TRBV9,16,CASSRGETDSREKLFF,TGTGCCAGCAGCCGTGGAGAGACAGATTCTCGGGAAAAACTGTTTTTT
-,-,TRBJ2-7,TRBV7-3,17,CASSLTPSSPRSYEQYF,TGTGCCAGCAGCTTAACCCCTTCCTCCCCCAGATCCTACGAGCAGTACTTC
-,-,TRBJ1-5,TRBV5-1,13,CASSLAYGQPQHF,TGCGCCAGCAGCTTGGCGTATGGTCAGCCCCAGCATTTT
TRBD1,few,TRBJ2-5,TRBV25-1,14,CASSEFGQGQTQYF,TGTGCCAGCAGTGAATTTGGACAGGGGCAGACCCAGTACTTC
-,few,TRBJ1-5,TRBV5-1,15,CASSPFGGSNQPQHF,TGCGCCAGCAGCCCATTTGGGGGCTCCAATCAGCCCCAGCATTTT
TRBD1,-,TRBJ1-2,TRBV18,15,CASSPQDRDSYGYTF,TGTGCCAGCTCACCACAGGACAGGGACTCCTATGGCTACACCTTC
-,-,TRBJ1-2,TRBV25-1,14,CASSEYRDWNGYTF,TGTGCCAGCAGTGAATATCGGGACTGGAATGGCTACACCTTC
-,few,TRBJ1-1,TRBV25-1,13,CASRDTARTEAFF,TGTGCCAGCAGGGATACCGCGAGGACTGAAGCTTTCTTT
-,few,TRBJ2-7,TRBV6-6,14,CASSYSGQSYEQYF,TGTGCCAGCAGTTACTCGGGGCAGTCCTACGAGCAGTACTTC
-,-,TRBJ1-5,TRBV5-1,13,CASSLDRWRPQHF,TGCGCCAGCAGCTTGGACAGATGGAGGCCCCAGCATTTT
-,few,TRBJ2-1,TRBV5-1,15,CASSLLTGAYNEQFF,TGCGCCAGCAGCTTGCTGACAGGAGCTTACAATGAGCAGTTCTTC
-,few,TRBJ2-2,TRBV4-3,18,CASSQEPIDRTNTGELFF,TGCGCCAGCAGCCAAGAGCCAATAGACAGGACGAACACCGGGGAGCTGTTTTTT
TRBD1,-,TRBJ1-2,TRBV27,13,CASRGTGNYGYTF,TGTGCCAGCAGGGGGACAGGGAACTATGGCTACACCTTC
-,-,TRBJ1-6,TRBV7-2,15,CASRTGREANSPLHF,TGTGCCAGCAGGACAGGTCGGGAAGCCAATTCACCCCTCCACTTT
-,few,TRBJ2-5,TRBV14,11,CASSQVRTQYF,TGCGCCAGCAGCCAAGTGAGGACCCAGTACTTC
TRBD2,-,TRBJ2-7,TRBV30,16,CAWSTRLAGIFYEQYF,TGTGCCTGGAGCACCAGACTAGCGGGAATTTTCTACGAGCAGTACTTC
-,few,TRBJ2-5,TRBV5-1,15,CASSLYPDYQETQYF,TGCGCCAGCAGCTTGTACCCGGACTACCAAGAGACCCAGTACTTC
TRBD1,-,TRBJ2-5,TRBV5-4,15,CASSLGTGSQETQYF,TGTGCCAGCAGCTTAGGGACAGGGTCCCAAGAGACCCAGTACTTC
TRBD1,few,TRBJ1-6,TRBV18,13,CASSPGQGERYHF,TGTGCCAGTTCCCCGGGACAGGGGGAGCGGTACCACTTT
TRBD1,few,TRBJ2-7,TRBV9,16,CASSVGDRGRSYEQYF,TGTGCCAGCAGCGTAGGTGACAGGGGGAGATCCTACGAGCAGTACTTC
-,few,TRBJ1-2,TRBV9,13,CASSTNRVYGYTF,TGTGCCAGCAGCACCAACAGGGTCTATGGCTACACCTTC
-,-,TRBJ2-7,TRBV7-2,15,CASSLGGDPSYEQYF,TGTGCCAGCAGCTTAGGCGGGGACCCCTCCTACGAGCAGTACTTC
-,once,TRBJ2-3,TRBV6-4,13,CASSDRGGDTQYF,TGTGCCAGCAGTGACAGGGGAGGAGATACGCAGTATTTT
TRBD1,-,TRBJ2-7,TRBV28,16,CASSFPLTGASYEQYF,TGTGCCAGCAGTTTCCCCCTGACAGGGGCTAGCTACGAGCAGTACTTC
-,-,TRBJ1-5,TRBV4-2,16,CASSQQAGTSNQPQHF,TGTGCCAGCAGCCAGCAGGCGGGGACGAGCAATCAGCCCCAGCATTTT
TRBD2,-,TRBJ2-1,TRBV5-4,15,CASSWWASGSDEQFF,TGTGCCAGCAGCTGGTGGGCTAGCGGGAGCGATGAGCAGTTCTTC
TRBD1,few,TRBJ2-5,TRBV5-1,16,CASSPDPDRGLETQYF,TGCGCCAGCAGCCCCGACCCGGACAGGGGCTTAGAGACCCAGTACTTC
-,many,TRBJ2-6,TRBV9,15,CASSVGNSGANVLTF,TGTGCCAGCAGCGTCGGTAACTCTGGGGCCAACGTCCTGACTTTC
-,-,TRBJ2-5,TRBV7-9,14,CASSLRSERGTQYF,TGTGCCAGCAGCTTAAGGTCCGAGAGGGGGACCCAGTACTTC